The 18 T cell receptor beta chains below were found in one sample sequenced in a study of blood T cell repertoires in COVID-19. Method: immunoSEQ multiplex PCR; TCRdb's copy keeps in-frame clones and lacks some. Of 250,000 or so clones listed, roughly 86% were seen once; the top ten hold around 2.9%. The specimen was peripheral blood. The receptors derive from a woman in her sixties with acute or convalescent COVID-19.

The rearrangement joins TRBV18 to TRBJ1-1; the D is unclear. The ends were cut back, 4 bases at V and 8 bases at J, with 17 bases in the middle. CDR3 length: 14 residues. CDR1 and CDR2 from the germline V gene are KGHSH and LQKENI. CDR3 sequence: CASSRYDTGWEAFF. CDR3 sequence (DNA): TGTGCCAGCTCACGATACGACACCGGCTGGGAAGCTTTCTTT. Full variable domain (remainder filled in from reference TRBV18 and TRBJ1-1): NAGVMQNPRHLVRRRGQEARLRCSPMKGHSHVYWYRQLPEEGLKFMVYLQKENIIDESGMPKERFSAEFPKEGPSILRIQQVVRGDSAAYFCASSRYDTGWEAFFGQGTRLTVV.

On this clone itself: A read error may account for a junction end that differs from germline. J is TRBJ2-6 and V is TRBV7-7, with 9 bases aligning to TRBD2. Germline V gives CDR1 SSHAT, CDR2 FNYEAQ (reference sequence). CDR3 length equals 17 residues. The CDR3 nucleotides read TGTGCTAGCAGCTTAGCGCGGGGGGGAACTGGGGCCAACGTCCTGACTTTC. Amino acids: CASSLARGGTGANVLTF.

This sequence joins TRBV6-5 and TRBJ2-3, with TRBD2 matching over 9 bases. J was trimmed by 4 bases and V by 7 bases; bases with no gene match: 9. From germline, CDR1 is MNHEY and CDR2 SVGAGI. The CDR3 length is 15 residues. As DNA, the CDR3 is TGTGCCAGCACGACGGGCGGGAGGGCCGCAGATACGCAGTATTTT. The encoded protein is CASTTGGRAADTQYF.

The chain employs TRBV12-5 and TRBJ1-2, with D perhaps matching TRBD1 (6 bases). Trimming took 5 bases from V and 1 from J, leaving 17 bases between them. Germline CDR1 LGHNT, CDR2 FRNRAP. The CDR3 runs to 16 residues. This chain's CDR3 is CASGLLSGGLNYGYTF. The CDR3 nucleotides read TGTGCTAGTGGTCTTCTTTCCGGGGGGCTTAACTATGGCTACACCTTC.

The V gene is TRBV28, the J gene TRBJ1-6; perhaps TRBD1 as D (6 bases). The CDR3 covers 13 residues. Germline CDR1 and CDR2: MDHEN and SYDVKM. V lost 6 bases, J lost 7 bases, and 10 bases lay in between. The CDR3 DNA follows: TGTGCCAGCAGAACAGGGCGCAATTCACCCCTCCACTTT. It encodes CASRTGRNSPLHF.

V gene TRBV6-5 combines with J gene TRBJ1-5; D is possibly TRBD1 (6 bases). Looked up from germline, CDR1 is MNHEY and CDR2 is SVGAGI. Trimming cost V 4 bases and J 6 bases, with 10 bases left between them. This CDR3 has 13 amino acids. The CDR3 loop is CASSSDSVQPQHF. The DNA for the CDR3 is TGTGCCAGCAGTTCGGACAGTGTTCAGCCCCAGCATTTT.

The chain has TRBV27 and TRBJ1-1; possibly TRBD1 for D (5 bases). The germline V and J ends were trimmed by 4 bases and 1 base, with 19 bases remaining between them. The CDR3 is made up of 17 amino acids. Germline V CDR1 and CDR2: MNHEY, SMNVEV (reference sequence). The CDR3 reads CASSSYSQGSENTEAFF. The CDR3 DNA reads TGTGCCAGCAGTTCCTACTCCCAGGGTAGTGAGAACACTGAAGCTTTCTTT.

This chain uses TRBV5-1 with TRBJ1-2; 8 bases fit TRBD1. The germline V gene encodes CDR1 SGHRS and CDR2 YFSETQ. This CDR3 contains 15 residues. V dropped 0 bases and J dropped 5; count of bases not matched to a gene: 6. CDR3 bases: TGCGCCAGCAGCTTGGGGGGTTGGACAGGGTATGGCTACACCTTC. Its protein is CASSLGGWTGYGYTF. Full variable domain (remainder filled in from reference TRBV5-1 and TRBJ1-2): KAGVTQTPRYLIKTRGQQVTLSCSPISGHRSVSWYQQTPGQGLQFLFEYFSETQRNKGNFPGRFSGRQFSNSRSEMNVSTLELGDSALYLCASSLGGWTGYGYTFGSGTRLTVV.

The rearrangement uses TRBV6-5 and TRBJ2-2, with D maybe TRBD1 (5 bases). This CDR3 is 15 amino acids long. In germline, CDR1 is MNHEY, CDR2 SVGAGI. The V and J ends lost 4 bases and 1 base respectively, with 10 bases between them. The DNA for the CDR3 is TGTGCCAGCAGTTTCGACAGACGGAACACCGGGGAGCTGTTTTTT. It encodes CASSFDRRNTGELFF.

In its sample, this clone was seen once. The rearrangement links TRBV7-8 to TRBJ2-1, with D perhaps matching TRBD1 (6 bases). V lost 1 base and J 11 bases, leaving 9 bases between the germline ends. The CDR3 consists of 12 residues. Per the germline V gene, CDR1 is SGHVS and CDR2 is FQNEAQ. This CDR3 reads CASSLDTGKQFF. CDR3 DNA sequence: TGTGCCAGCAGCTTAGATACAGGGAAGCAGTTCTTC.

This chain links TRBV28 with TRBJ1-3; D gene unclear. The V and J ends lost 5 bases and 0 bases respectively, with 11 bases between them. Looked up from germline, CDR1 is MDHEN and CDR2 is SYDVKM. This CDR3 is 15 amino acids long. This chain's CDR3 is CASSGEYGSGNTIYF. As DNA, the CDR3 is TGTGCCAGCAGTGGAGAATACGGCTCTGGAAACACCATATATTTT. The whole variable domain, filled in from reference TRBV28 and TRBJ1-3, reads DVKVTQSSRYLVKRTGEKVFLECVQDMDHENMFWYRQDPGLGLRLIYFSYDVKMKEKGDIPEGYSVSREKKERFSLILESASTNQTSMYLCASSGEYGSGNTIYFGEGSWLTVV.

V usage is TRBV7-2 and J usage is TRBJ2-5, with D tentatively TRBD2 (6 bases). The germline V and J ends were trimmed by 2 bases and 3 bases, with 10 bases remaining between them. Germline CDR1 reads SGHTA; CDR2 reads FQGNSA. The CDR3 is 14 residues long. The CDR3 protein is CASSLSGPKETQYF. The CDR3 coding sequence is TGTGCCAGCAGCTTAAGCGGGCCCAAAGAGACCCAGTACTTC.

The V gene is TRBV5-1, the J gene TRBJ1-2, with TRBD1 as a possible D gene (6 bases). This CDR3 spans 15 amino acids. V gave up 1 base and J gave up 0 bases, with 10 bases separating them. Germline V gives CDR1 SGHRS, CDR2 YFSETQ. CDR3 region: CASSLLRDTNYGYTF. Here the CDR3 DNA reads TGCGCCAGCAGCTTGCTGAGGGACACTAACTATGGCTACACCTTC.

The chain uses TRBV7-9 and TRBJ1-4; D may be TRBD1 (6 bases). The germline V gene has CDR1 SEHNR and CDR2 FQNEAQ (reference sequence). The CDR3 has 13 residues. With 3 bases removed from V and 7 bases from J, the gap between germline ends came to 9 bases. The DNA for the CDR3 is TGTGCCAGCAGCTTCAGACAGGTTGAAAAACTGTTTTTT. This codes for CASSFRQVEKLFF.

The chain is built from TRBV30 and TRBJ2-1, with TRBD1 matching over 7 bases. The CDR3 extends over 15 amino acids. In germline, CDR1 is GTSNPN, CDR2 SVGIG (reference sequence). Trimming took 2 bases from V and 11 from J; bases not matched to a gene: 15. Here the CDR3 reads CAWSLLAGGYDQQFF. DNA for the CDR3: TGTGCCTGGAGTCTGCTGGCAGGGGGATATGATCAGCAGTTCTTC.

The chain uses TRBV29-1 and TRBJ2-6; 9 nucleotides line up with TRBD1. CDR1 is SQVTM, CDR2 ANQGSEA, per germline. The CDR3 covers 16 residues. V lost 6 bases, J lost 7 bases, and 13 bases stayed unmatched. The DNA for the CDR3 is TGCAGCGTCGGGCTGGGGGACAGGGTGGAAGCCAACGTCCTGACTTTC. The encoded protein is CSVGLGDRVEANVLTF.

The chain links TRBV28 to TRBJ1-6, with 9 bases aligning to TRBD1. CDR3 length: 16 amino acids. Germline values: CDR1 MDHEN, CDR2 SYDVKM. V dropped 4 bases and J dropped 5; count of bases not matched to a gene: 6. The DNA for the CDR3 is TGTGCCAGCAGTTATACAGGGGGCAAAAATAATTCACCCCTCCACTTT. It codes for CASSYTGGKNNSPLHF.

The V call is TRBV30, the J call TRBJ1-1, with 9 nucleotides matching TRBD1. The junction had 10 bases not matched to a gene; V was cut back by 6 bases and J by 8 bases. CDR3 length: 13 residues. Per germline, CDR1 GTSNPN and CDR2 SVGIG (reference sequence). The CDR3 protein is CACSQGANREAFF. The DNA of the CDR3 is TGTGCCTGTTCACAGGGGGCGAATCGGGAAGCTTTCTTT.